The clone carrying this T cell receptor beta chain came up a few times. This specimen belongs to a study of blood T cell repertoires in COVID-19. Overall study: Samples representing acute and convalescent COVID-19 were sourced from the United States, Italy and Spain. From T cells, B-cell-depleted T cells, or PBMCs came the material, which was cDNA or gDNA.

Original processing methods: Estimation of nucleated cell counts relied on the amplification of reference gene primers. Data came from immunoSEQ multiplex PCR; TCRdb stores just in-frame clones and leaves some out. Clone size and the V and J calls come from that table; the DNA yielded D and trimming. Of some 250,000 clones in the sample, roughly nine tenths were seen once. Seattle patients were enrolled during active infection and followed longitudinally. Trimming at V came to 2 bases and at J to 4 bases, leaving 6 bases not matched to a gene. In germline, CDR1 is SGHKS, CDR2 YYEKEE (reference sequence). There are 15 residues in the CDR3.

Sequencing was carried out using peripheral blood. The chain links TRBV5-5 to TRBJ1-5; 7 bases are a match to TRBD1. This TCR came from a woman aged 25 to 39 with COVID-19, enrolled during active disease. In nucleotides, the CDR3 is TGTGCCAGCAGCTTAGGGACAGCTATAAATCAGCCCCAGCATTTT. Translating gives CASSLGTAINQPQHF.